This T cell receptor (beta chain) was sequenced during a study of blood T cell repertoires in COVID-19. Study summary: Acute-phase and convalescent COVID-19 samples originated in the United States, Italy and Spain. T cells, B-cell-depleted T cells, or PBMCs supplied cDNA or gDNA.

In the study's own analysis: By means of reference gene primer amplification, nucleated cell counts were estimated. Profiling relied on immunoSEQ multiplex PCR, and the TCRdb table lists in-frame clones only, not all of them. V and J calls and clone size follow that table, whereas D and trimming were derived from the DNA. The sample lists 65,000 to 85,000 clones; roughly 87% were seen once. This CDR3 is 15 amino acids long. Germline CDR1 reads SGHRS; CDR2 reads YFSETQ. Unmatched junction bases numbered 11, after V lost 4 bases and J lost 10 bases. The material sequenced was peripheral blood. The V call is TRBV5-1, the J call TRBJ1-4; 9 nucleotides match TRBD1. The clonotype comes from a woman younger than 35 with acute or convalescent COVID-19. The CDR3 bases are TGCGCCAGCAGCACGGGGACAGGGCGTAATAGAAAACTGTTTTTT. Its translation: CASSTGTGRNRKLFF. Using reference TRBV5-1 and TRBJ1-4 for the parts outside the CDR3, the full variable domain is KAGVTQTPRYLIKTRGQQVTLSCSPISGHRSVSWYQQTPGQGLQFLFEYFSETQRNKGNFPGRFSGRQFSNSRSEMNVSTLELGDSALYLCASSTGTGRNRKLFFGSGTQLSVL.